The sequence of this T cell receptor (beta chain) was determined in a study of blood T cell repertoires in COVID-19. The germline V gene encodes CDR1 SEHNR and CDR2 FQNEAQ (reference sequence). V lost 4 bases and J lost 10; bases outside the gene matches: 3. The CDR3 runs to 12 residues. Clones were sequenced by immunoSEQ multiplex PCR, and TCRdb holds only the in-frame ones, with some missing. The sample has just over 150,000 clones, 88% seen once. This clone was seen a few times. The sequencing sample was made of peripheral blood. This receptor was taken from a woman in her 70s with acute or convalescent COVID-19. V usage is TRBV7-9 and J usage is TRBJ1-1; 10 bases align to TRBD1. The CDR3: CASSWDRGGAFF. CDR3 coding DNA: TGTGCCAGCAGCTGGGACAGGGGAGGAGCTTTCTTT.